These 13 T cell receptor beta chains originate from one sample sequenced in a study of blood T cell repertoires in COVID-19. This table comes from immunoSEQ multiplex PCR, and its TCRdb copy is limited to in-frame clones, with some not included. This table has 100,000 or so clones, 80% to 95% appearing once. Sequencing was performed on peripheral blood. The source of these receptors is a man in his 70s with acute or convalescent COVID-19.

This clone was counted between two and nine times. This chain joins TRBV11-2 and TRBJ2-2; tentatively, D is TRBD1 (6 bases). Germline V CDR1 and CDR2: SGHAT, FQNNGV. Trimming pared 5 bases from V and 2 bases from J, leaving 12 bases between. The CDR3 runs to 15 residues. The CDR3 protein is CASSTGTINTGELFF. The CDR3 DNA follows: TGTGCCAGCAGCACTGGGACAATCAACACCGGGGAGCTGTTTTTT. Based on the CDR3 plus reference TRBV11-2 and TRBJ2-2, the full variable domain is EAGVAQSPRYKIIEKRQSVAFWCNPISGHATLYWYQQILGQGPKLLIQFQNNGVVDDSQLPKDRFSAERLKGVDSTLKIQPAKLEDSAVYLCASSTGTINTGELFFGEGSRLTVL.

The sample holds one count of this clone. The rearrangement uses TRBV30 and TRBJ1-3, with D hard to call. Germline CDR1 and CDR2: GTSNPN and SVGIG (reference sequence). Between the trimmed V and J ends, which lost 6 bases and 1 base, there was a span of 7 bases. The CDR3 contains 12 residues. This CDR3 is CACTVSGNTIYF. In nucleotides, the CDR3 is TGTGCCTGCACAGTTTCTGGAAACACCATATATTTT.

This chain joins TRBV6-6 and TRBJ1-2; D not resolved. The CDR3 length is 13 residues. Trimming removed 4 bases from V and 3 bases from J, with 9 bases in between. CDR1 and CDR2 (germline): MNHNY, SVGAGI (reference sequence). This CDR3 reads CASSFAADYGYTF. For the CDR3, the DNA is TGTGCCAGCAGTTTCGCGGCCGACTATGGCTACACCTTC.

The sample holds a few counts of this clone. The rearrangement uses TRBV10-3 and TRBJ1-6; 8 bases are a match to TRBD1. This CDR3 comprises 16 residues. The germline V gene encodes CDR1 ENHRY and CDR2 SYGVKD. V dropped 2 bases and J dropped 8; count of bases not matched to a gene: 8. CDR3 DNA: TGTGCCATCAGTGAGCCCGCCAGGGGGCAGGATTCACCCCTCCACTTT. Amino acid sequence: CAISEPARGQDSPLHF.

The chain carries TRBV7-6 and TRBJ1-5; D unresolved. The germline V and J ends were trimmed by 5 bases and 5 bases, with 19 bases remaining between them. Germline CDR1 reads SGHVS; CDR2 reads FNYEAQ. The CDR3 is 16 residues long. The CDR3 spells CASSAQSGGSHQPQHF. The CDR3 nucleotides read TGTGCCAGCAGCGCGCAATCGGGAGGATCCCATCAGCCCCAGCATTTT.

The chain carries TRBV5-1 and TRBJ1-1; D gene uncertain. V gave up 1 base and J gave up 1 base, with 8 bases separating them. The CDR3 has 14 residues. The germline V gene encodes CDR1 SGHRS and CDR2 YFSETQ. The CDR3 protein is CASSLYGGNTEAFF. The CDR3 DNA reads TGCGCCAGCAGCTTGTATGGAGGGAACACTGAAGCTTTCTTT.

The genes are TRBV12-3 or TRBV12-4 and TRBJ1-5; no clear D. The ends were cut back, 2 bases at V and 4 bases at J, with 6 bases in the middle. The CDR3 extends over 13 amino acids. CDR3 residues: CASSLRENQPQHF. The CDR3 nucleotides read TGTGCCAGCAGTTTACGGGAGAATCAGCCCCAGCATTTT.

The J gene is TRBJ2-2, the V gene TRBV7-9, with 8 bases matching TRBD1. The CDR3 totals 15 residues. Unmatched junction bases numbered 7, after V lost 4 bases and J lost 6 bases. Per germline, CDR1 SEHNR and CDR2 FQNEAQ (reference sequence). The CDR3 bases are TGTGCCAGCAGCTCAAGACAGGGGAAGGCCGGGGAGCTGTTTTTT. Residues: CASSSRQGKAGELFF.

The V gene is TRBV6-5, the J gene TRBJ1-2; 10 bases match TRBD1. CDR3 length: 14 residues. Germline trimming cut 5 bases from V and 5 bases from J; bases unmatched to any gene: 5. CDR1 is MNHEY and CDR2 is SVGAGI in the germline V gene. The CDR3 sequence: CASSTGTGEYGYTF. CDR3 DNA sequence: TGTGCCAGCAGTACCGGGACAGGGGAGTATGGCTACACCTTC.

The chain combines TRBV11-3 with TRBJ2-5; 11 nucleotides align to TRBD2. Germline CDR1 and CDR2: SGHNT and YENEEA. The CDR3 runs 18 residues. Trimming took 0 bases from V and 1 from J; bases not matched to a gene: 7. CDR3 amino acids: CASSLDWASGRPQETQYF. The CDR3 DNA is TGTGCCAGCAGCTTAGATTGGGCTAGCGGGAGGCCCCAAGAGACCCAGTACTTC.

The chain combines TRBV19 with TRBJ2-7, with 7 bases that match TRBD1. Per the germline V gene, CDR1 is LNHDA and CDR2 is SQIVND (reference sequence). The CDR3 extends over 13 amino acids. The J segment lost 2 bases and the V segment lost 9 bases, leaving 7 bases of the junction unmatched. CDR3 region: CASEDRKTYEQYF. DNA of the CDR3: TGTGCCAGCGAGGACAGGAAAACCTACGAGCAGTACTTC.

The sample holds a few counts of this clone. The genes are TRBV7-3 and TRBJ2-1, with a weak D call TRBD2 (6 bases). Germline V gene data show CDR1 as SGHTA and CDR2 as FQGTGA. This CDR3 comprises 13 residues. V dropped 7 bases and J dropped 5 bases, with 12 bases sitting between them. The CDR3 DNA reads TGTGCCAGCATGGCGGGGCCCAACAATGAGCAGTTCTTC. Protein sequence: CASMAGPNNEQFF.

The chain has TRBV6-2 or TRBV6-3 and TRBJ2-7, with D perhaps matching TRBD1 (6 bases). The V gene lost 5 bases and the J gene lost 3 bases, with 17 bases spanning the gap. This CDR3 is 15 amino acids long. Germline assignment: CDR1 MNHEY and CDR2 SVGEGT. The CDR3 region is CASSNTGTLSYEQYF. CDR3 DNA: TGTGCCAGCAGTAATACCGGGACATTAAGCTACGAGCAGTACTTC.